The 5 T cell receptor beta chains below were found in one sample sequenced in a study of T-cell memory formation after mild COVID-19. TCRdb re-derived calls from the 5' RACE reads in MiXCR, one entry per CDR3 protein. Of fewer than 450,000 distinct CDR3 sequences detected, around 21% appear once; the ten largest clones hold about 12%. Sequenced: PBMCs or a T cell subset sorted from them (not recorded which). These receptors originate from an adult woman who had mild COVID-19 (a few samples of this study predate the infection). Cell type and time point are not known.

This chain connects TRBV7-9 to TRBJ1-3, with D perhaps TRBD1 (5 bases). The CDR3 consists of 15 residues. The V gene lost 7 bases and the J gene lost 0 bases, with 13 bases spanning the gap. Germline loops: CDR1 SEHNR, CDR2 FQNEAQ (reference sequence). The CDR3 region is CASITGGSSGNTIYF. For the CDR3, the DNA is TGTGCCAGCATCACCGGGGGGAGCTCTGGAAACACCATATATTTT.

This sequence joins TRBV18 and TRBJ1-2, with D possibly being TRBD1 (6 bases). The CDR3 extends over 14 amino acids. Trimming stripped 4 bases from V and 3 bases from J, with 12 bases between. Germline V gives CDR1 KGHSH, CDR2 LQKENI. The CDR3 sequence: CASSLEQGYYGYTF. CDR3 DNA sequence: TGTGCCAGCTCACTGGAACAGGGATACTATGGCTACACCTTC.

The chain couples TRBV29-1 to TRBJ2-7, with D possibly being TRBD2 (6 bases). CDR1 and CDR2 (germline): SQVTM, ANQGSEA. There are 14 residues in the CDR3. The V end lost 7 bases, the J end lost 0 bases, and 16 bases lay between the germline ends. CDR3 sequence: CSARGVGGSYEQYF. Written as DNA, the CDR3 is TGCAGCGCCCGGGGTGTGGGGGGCTCCTACGAGCAGTACTTC.

This clonotype came up a few times. V gene TRBV7-9 combines with J gene TRBJ1-1; the D is unclear. Germline assignment: CDR1 SEHNR and CDR2 FQNEAQ (reference sequence). V was cut by 3 bases and J by 1 base, with 9 bases left in between. The CDR3 has 14 amino acids. The CDR3 sequence: CASSLLGKNTEAFF. Here the CDR3 DNA reads TGTGCCAGCAGCTTGTTGGGGAAGAACACTGAAGCTTTCTTT.

The table lists this clonotype with a few counts. The chain uses TRBV2 and TRBJ2-7; tentative D call: TRBD2 (5 bases). V lost 7 bases to trimming and J lost 5 bases, with 6 bases between them. From germline, CDR1 is SNHLY and CDR2 FYNNEI. CDR3 length: 10 residues. The CDR3 nucleotides read TGTGCCAGCAACGGGAACGAGCAGTACTTC. Its translation is CASNGNEQYF.